One sample yielded the 27 T cell receptor beta chains listed below, sequenced in a study of blood T cell repertoires in COVID-19. Some clones are missing from TCRdb's copy, which holds only in-frame ones; the method was immunoSEQ multiplex PCR. The sample includes hundreds of thousands of clones, roughly nine tenths of them seen just once. Specimen: PBMCs or T cells enriched from blood (not recorded which). The origin of the receptors is a woman under 30 who had recovered from COVID-19.

V usage is TRBV4-2 and J usage is TRBJ2-2; TRBD1 is a possible D gene (5 bases). Germline CDR1 LGHNA, CDR2 YNFKEQ. Trimming took off 2 bases at V and 1 base at J, with 11 bases between the two ends. This CDR3 region has 16 residues. Here the CDR3 reads CASSQKAQVNTGELFF. In DNA form, the CDR3 reads TGTGCCAGCAGCCAAAAGGCACAGGTGAACACCGGGGAGCTGTTTTTT.

CDR3 residues: CASSKKLRDTYSGNTIYF. In DNA, the CDR3 is TGTGCCAGCAGCAAAAAGCTCCGGGACACCTACTCTGGAAACACCATATATTTT. V is TRBV7-9 and J is TRBJ1-3; possible D gene TRBD1, 6 bases. This CDR3 comprises 18 residues. Germline lookup yields CDR1 SEHNR and CDR2 FQNEAQ (reference sequence). V gave up 5 bases and J gave up 0 bases, with 20 bases separating them.

This chain links TRBV11-3 with TRBJ2-2; TRBD2 aligns across 10 bases. Germline CDR1 and CDR2: SGHNT and YENEEA. V was pared by 3 bases and J by 2 bases, with 3 bases of the junction left unmatched. The CDR3 runs to 16 residues. In DNA form, the CDR3 reads TGTGCCAGCAGCTTCATAGCGGGGGGTAACACCGGGGAGCTGTTTTTT. This gives the protein CASSFIAGGNTGELFF. Using reference TRBV11-3 and TRBJ2-2 for the parts outside the CDR3, the full variable domain is EAGVVQSPRYKIIEKKQPVAFWCNPISGHNTLYWYLQNLGQGPELLIRYENEEAVDDSQLPKDRFSAERLKGVDSTLKIQPAELGDSAVYLCASSFIAGGNTGELFFGEGSRLTVL.

The rearrangement uses TRBV7-9 and TRBJ1-1; no clear D. The germline V and J ends were trimmed by 5 bases and 11 bases, with 12 bases remaining between them. The CDR3 has 11 residues. The germline CDR1 and CDR2 sequences are SEHNR and FQNEAQ (reference sequence). CDR3 protein: CASSPGGFAFF. DNA for the CDR3: TGTGCCAGCAGCCCCGGAGGGTTTGCTTTCTTT. The whole variable domain, filled in from reference TRBV7-9 and TRBJ1-1, reads DTGVSQNPRHKITKRGQNVTFRCDPISEHNRLYWYRQTLGQGPEFLTYFQNEAQLEKSRLLSDRFSAERPKGSFSTLEIQRTEQGDSAMYLCASSPGGFAFFGQGTRLTVV.

About this clone itself: An end of the junction does not agree with germline; a read error may underlie this. The gene calls are TRBV7-7 and TRBJ2-1; 12 bases match TRBD2. This CDR3 has 15 amino acids. CDR1 and CDR2 (germline): SSHAT, FNYEAQ (reference sequence). The CDR3 sequence: CASSQLAGGPDEQFF. In nucleotides, the CDR3 is TGTGCTAGCAGCCAGCTAGCGGGGGGGCCTGATGAGCAGTTCTTC.

The gene calls are TRBV5-1 and TRBJ1-1; 10 bases agree with TRBD1. With V trimmed by 3 bases and J by 7 bases, 0 bases remained unmatched. Germline V gene lookup returns CDR1 SGHRS and CDR2 YFSETQ. The length of the CDR3 is 12 residues. The CDR3 reads CASSWDRGEAFF. In DNA form, the CDR3 reads TGCGCCAGCAGCTGGGACAGGGGTGAAGCTTTCTTT.

The chain couples TRBV9 to TRBJ2-6; D not resolved. With 4 bases removed from V and 0 bases from J, the gap between germline ends came to 14 bases. The CDR3 totals 17 residues. Germline V gene sequence: CDR1 SGDLS, CDR2 YYNGEE. The CDR3 coding sequence is TGTGCCAGCAGCCCGAGGCTCATCAGCTCTGGGGCCAACGTCCTGACTTTC. Its protein is CASSPRLISSGANVLTF.

This chain connects TRBV7-8 to TRBJ1-5; TRBD1 matches 7 bases. Looked up from germline, CDR1 is SGHVS and CDR2 is FQNEAQ. This CDR3 comprises 15 residues. The V and J ends lost 3 bases and 2 bases, in that order; junction bases with no gene match: 4. CDR3 bases: TGTGCCAGCAGCTTTGGAACAGGGGGCAATCAGCCCCAGCATTTT. Translation: CASSFGTGGNQPQHF.

This clone has just one count. The chain combines TRBV4-1 with TRBJ2-1; D ambiguous. Trimming removed 1 base at V and 9 bases at J, with 10 bases between. The germline CDR1 and CDR2 sequences are MGHRA and YSYEKL. This CDR3 has 13 amino acids. The CDR3 bases are TGCGCCAGCAGCCAAGCAGCAGGCCGTGAGCAGTTCTTC. Amino acid sequence: CASSQAAGREQFF.

The V call is TRBV27, the J call TRBJ1-2; D might be TRBD1 (6 bases). Germline V CDR1 and CDR2: MNHEY, SMNVEV (reference sequence). The CDR3 contains 15 residues. Trimming pared 0 bases from V and 6 bases from J, leaving 14 bases between. In nucleotides, the CDR3 is TGTGCCAGCAGTTTATCCCCAGACAGGTATCATGGCTACACCTTC. Translating it yields CASSLSPDRYHGYTF.

The J gene is TRBJ2-2, the V gene TRBV7-2, with 8 bases matching TRBD2. Germline assignment: CDR1 SGHTA and CDR2 FQGNSA. The length of the CDR3 is 15 residues. The junction had 8 bases not matched to a gene; V was cut back by 5 bases and J by 6 bases. CDR3 amino acids: CASSPKAGGPGELFF. The CDR3 DNA sequence: TGTGCCAGCAGCCCAAAGGCGGGGGGTCCCGGGGAGCTGTTTTTT.

V gene TRBV3-1 (or the pseudogene TRBV3-2) combines with J gene TRBJ2-7; 8 nucleotides agree with TRBD1. V trimming: 6 bases; J trimming: 2 bases; junction bases outside the gene matches: 9. Germline CDR1 LGHDT, CDR2 YNNKEL (reference sequence). The CDR3 consists of 15 residues. The CDR3 DNA reads TGTGCCAGCAGTTACCGGACAGGGAGCACCTACGAGCAGTACTTC. It translates to CASSYRTGSTYEQYF.

V and J are TRBV2 and TRBJ1-5; 7 bases are shared with TRBD1. The CDR3 has 17 amino acids. With 8 bases clipped from V and 0 bases from J, the junction kept 13 bases outside the gene matches. Germline V gene data show CDR1 as SNHLY and CDR2 as FYNNEI. The CDR3: CASRGQSPLDSNQPQHF. For the CDR3, the DNA is TGTGCCAGCCGGGGACAGTCCCCACTCGATAGCAATCAGCCCCAGCATTTT.

The chain has TRBV5-1 and TRBJ2-5, with a weak D call TRBD1 (6 bases). CDR3 length: 14 amino acids. With 4 bases removed from V and 3 bases from J, the gap between germline ends came to 13 bases. The V gene's germline CDR1 is SGHRS and CDR2 YFSETQ. The CDR3 here is CASSGQGTEETQYF. CDR3 DNA: TGCGCCAGCAGCGGCCAGGGGACGGAAGAGACCCAGTACTTC.

About this clone: In this CDR3 the conserved last residue, phenylalanine or tryptophan, is missing, so a read error is likely. The DNA is left out, because the CDR3 cannot be placed on it with certainty; the CDR3 is given as TCRdb lists it. The J gene is TRBJ1-2, the V gene TRBV24-1; TRBD1, the D gene given by the table, was not confirmed from the DNA. Germline values: CDR1 KGHDR, CDR2 SFDVKD. The CDR3 extends over 16 residues, inclusive of both ends. The CDR3 sequence: CATSWNTPGQVYRLPG.

V is TRBV28 and J is TRBJ2-4; weak D call: TRBD2 (5 bases). Trimming left V 5 bases short and J 9 bases short, with 14 bases between. CDR3 length: 13 residues. CDR1 and CDR2 (germline): MDHEN, SYDVKM. CDR3 nucleotides: TGTGCCAGCAGTCCACCCCTCCGGGGCATTCAGTACTTC. Translated: CASSPPLRGIQYF.

The V and J genes are TRBV7-3 and TRBJ2-5; TRBD1 aligns across 10 bases. CDR3 length equals 15 residues. J gave up 4 bases and V 5 bases, and 7 bases lay outside the gene matches. Germline CDR1 reads SGHTA; CDR2 reads FQGTGA. The CDR3, as DNA: TGTGCCAGCAGCCTTCGGACAGGGGGTAGAGAGACCCAGTACTTC. This sequence encodes CASSLRTGGRETQYF.

The genes are TRBV7-2 and TRBJ1-1, with 9 bases lining up with TRBD1. Germline CDR1 is SGHTA and CDR2 is FQGNSA. CDR3 size: 14 residues. Trimming cost V 8 bases and J 8 bases; bases outside gene matches: 12. DNA for the CDR3: TGTGCCAGCGGCCCAGGGGACAGGGAGACAGAAGCTTTCTTT. Translated, it gives CASGPGDRETEAFF.

The chain recombines TRBV29-1 with TRBJ1-4; D gene uncertain. The V end was cut by 4 bases, the J end by 8 bases, with 14 bases between. CDR1 is SQVTM, CDR2 ANQGSEA, per germline. The CDR3 consists of 13 residues. CDR3 in DNA: TGCAGCGTTGCTTCGTCAGGAGGCGAAAAACTGTTTTTT. Amino acids: CSVASSGGEKLFF. The entire variable domain, with the rest obtained from reference TRBV29-1 and TRBJ1-4, is as follows: SAVISQKPSRDICQRGTSLTIQCQVDSQVTMMFWYRQQPGQSLTLIATANQGSEATYESGFVIDKFPISRPNLTFSTLTVSNMSPEDSSIYLCSVASSGGEKLFFGSGTQLSVL.

CDR3 residues: CASRSRGRRTEAFF. CDR3 bases: TGTGCCAGCAGGAGCAGGGGGCGGAGAACTGAAGCTTTCTTT. This chain uses TRBV6-5 with TRBJ1-1, with 8 bases that match TRBD1. V dropped 6 bases and J dropped 5; count of bases not matched to a gene: 8. CDR3 length equals 14 residues. CDR1 is MNHEY, CDR2 SVGAGI, per germline.

This clone appeared once. The chain recombines TRBV28 with TRBJ2-7; D is perhaps TRBD2 (6 bases). CDR1 and CDR2 (germline): MDHEN, SYDVKM. V lost 3 bases to trimming and J lost 5 bases, with 17 bases between them. The CDR3 totals 15 residues. CDR3 nucleotide sequence: TGTGCCAGCAGTTTGGCCGAGACTAGTCGAAACGAGCAGTACTTC. Protein sequence: CASSLAETSRNEQYF.

The V call is TRBV28, the J call TRBJ2-1; 11 bases are a match to TRBD2. CDR3 length: 15 residues. Germline CDR1 is MDHEN and CDR2 is SYDVKM. V shed 5 bases, J shed 6 bases, and the junction held 6 bases outside the gene matches. The CDR3 spells CASSPLAGVGNEQFF. As DNA, the CDR3 is TGTGCCAGCAGTCCACTAGCGGGGGTGGGCAATGAGCAGTTCTTC.

This chain links TRBV2 with TRBJ2-3; 9 bases are shared with TRBD2. CDR1 is SNHLY and CDR2 is FYNNEI in the germline V gene. With 7 bases clipped from V and 5 bases from J, the junction kept 10 bases outside the gene matches. The CDR3 extends over 15 amino acids. The CDR3, as DNA: TGTGCCAGCAAGGGGAGCGGGGGGCCGATAGATACGCAGTATTTT. It encodes CASKGSGGPIDTQYF.

J is TRBJ1-2 and V is TRBV28; a weak D match, TRBD1 (5 bases). CDR1 is MDHEN and CDR2 is SYDVKM in the germline V gene. V was cut by 7 bases and J by 0 bases, with 21 bases left in between. The CDR3 is made up of 17 amino acids. The CDR3 here is CASKKRGTKNTNYGYTF. CDR3 DNA sequence: TGTGCCAGCAAAAAACGGGGGACCAAAAACACTAACTATGGCTACACCTTC.

The V gene is TRBV18, the J gene TRBJ1-1, with TRBD1 identical over 9 bases. J was trimmed by 4 bases and V by 5 bases; bases with no gene match: 2. The CDR3 has 13 residues. From germline, CDR1 is KGHSH and CDR2 LQKENI. The chain's CDR3 is CASSGQGSTEAFF. As DNA, the CDR3 is TGTGCCAGCTCAGGACAGGGGAGCACTGAAGCTTTCTTT.

This chain joins TRBV5-5 and TRBJ2-5; D might be TRBD1 (5 bases). This CDR3 is built from 14 residues. V lost 4 bases and J 5 bases, leaving 15 bases between the germline ends. Germline V gene sequence: CDR1 SGHKS, CDR2 YYEKEE (reference sequence). The CDR3 region is CASSQFRQSETQYF. The CDR3 DNA is TGTGCCAGCAGCCAATTCAGACAGTCGGAGACCCAGTACTTC.

This clone has a single count. The chain couples TRBV19 to TRBJ1-4; 7 bases are a match to TRBD1. The CDR3 covers 14 residues. From germline, CDR1 is LNHDA and CDR2 SQIVND (reference sequence). Losses at the gene ends were 8 bases for V and 3 bases for J; bases not matched to a gene: 6. CDR3 protein: CASQTGVANEKLFF. CDR3 sequence (DNA): TGTGCCAGTCAAACAGGGGTCGCTAATGAAAAACTGTTTTTT.